This TCR beta chain was obtained from a study of blood T cell repertoires in COVID-19. For the study at large: Specimens from acute and convalescent COVID-19 originated in the United States, Italy and Spain. The cDNA or gDNA used as material had been derived from T cells, B-cell-depleted T cells, or PBMCs.

The CDR3 extends over 13 amino acids. Trimming shortened V by 4 bases and J by 6 bases, and 12 bases separated the two germline ends. In germline, CDR1 is SGHNT, CDR2 YYREEE (reference sequence). The Seattle patients joined while their infection was active and were tracked longitudinally afterward. Profiling relied on immunoSEQ multiplex PCR, and the TCRdb table lists in-frame clones only, not all of them. The table records around 400,000 clones, about 87% of them present only once. V gene TRBV5-4 combines with J gene TRBJ2-3; the D is unclear. The clonotype originates from a woman in her twenties or thirties with COVID-19, enrolled during active disease. What was sequenced was peripheral blood. The CDR3 region is CASSPRMSDTQYF. The CDR3 nucleotides read TGTGCCAGCAGCCCCCGAATGAGCGATACGCAGTATTTT.